This T cell receptor (beta chain) was documented in a study of cytomegalovirus exposure and HLA in healthy donors. CDR1 and CDR2 from the germline V gene are KGHSH and LQKENI. The CDR3 extends over 15 amino acids. V lost 3 bases, J lost 3 bases, and 6 bases stayed unmatched. Data came from immunoSEQ multiplex PCR; TCRdb stores just in-frame clones and leaves some out. Of about 150,000 clones listed, roughly 89% were seen once; the top ten hold about 3%. The sequenced sample consisted of PBMCs. The TCR comes from a woman aged 18-29 years in good health and CMV-seropositive. This sequence joins TRBV18 and TRBJ2-7; TRBD1 matches at 9 bases. CDR3 sequence reads: CASSPARTGVYEQYF. In nucleotides, the CDR3 is TGTGCCAGCTCACCGGCTAGGACAGGGGTCTACGAGCAGTACTTC.